A single T cell receptor (beta chain) is shown here with its context. This specimen comes from a study of blood T cell repertoires in COVID-19. The V and J ends lost 4 bases and 4 bases respectively, with 8 bases between them. The CDR3 covers 12 residues. CDR1 and CDR2 from the germline V gene are SEHNR and FQNEAQ (reference sequence). Measured with immunoSEQ multiplex PCR; TCRdb has only the in-frame clones, and not every one. The sample has about 73,000 clones; about four fifths are singletons. This receptor was obtained from a human donor in a cohort sampled during active COVID-19. Sequencing input: peripheral blood. The chain combines TRBV7-9 with TRBJ2-7; TRBD2 is a possible D gene (6 bases). CDR3 coding DNA: TGTGCCAGCAGCTCGGGGGTTTACGAGCAGTACTTC. Translation gives CASSSGVYEQYF.